These 18 T cell receptor beta chains originate from one sample sequenced in a study of CXCR3 chemokines and chemotherapy response in bladder cancer. One entry per CDR3 protein results from TCRdb running MiXCR on the PCR reads. Counted here are 5,000 to 6,500 distinct CDR3 sequences, over 13% occurring once; the ten biggest clones make up around a tenth. Sample acquisition took place from a patient whose treatment included neoadjuvant chemotherapy. The receptor set was obtained from a human donor with bladder cancer that responded to neoadjuvant chemotherapy.

This clonotype was seen more than once but under ten times. The rearrangement joins TRBV27 to TRBJ2-7; 11 nucleotides agree with TRBD1. Germline V CDR1 and CDR2: MNHEY, SMNVEV (reference sequence). V was pared by 7 bases and J by 6 bases, with 8 bases of the junction left unmatched. The CDR3 extends over 14 amino acids. CDR3 DNA: TGTGCCAGCAATTCCGGGACAGGGGGGCCCGAGCAGTACTTC. Its translation is CASNSGTGGPEQYF.

Note on this clonotype: A far bigger clonotype differs at one base, so this is likely a read error. The chain is built from TRBV24-1 and TRBJ2-7; 9 bases agree with TRBD1. The V and J ends lost 3 bases and 7 bases, in that order; junction bases with no gene match: 9. The CDR3 consists of 15 residues. The germline V gene encodes CDR1 KGHDR and CDR2 SFDVKD. DNA of the CDR3: TGTGCCACCAGTGATCCGGGACAGGGTAACGATGAGCAGTACTTC. Translated: CATSDPGQGNDEQYF.

Ten or more counts support this clonotype. V gene TRBV11-3 combines with J gene TRBJ1-2; D might be TRBD1 (6 bases). CDR3 size: 13 residues. Germline V lookup: CDR1 SGHNT, CDR2 YENEEA. V gave up 3 bases and J gave up 1 base, with 6 bases separating them. The CDR3 sequence is CASSLDSNYGYTF. The CDR3, as DNA: TGTGCCAGCAGCTTGGACAGTAACTATGGCTACACCTTC.

Note on this clonotype: Only one base separates this from a far larger clonotype, so it likely reflects a read error. The chain carries TRBV10-3 and TRBJ2-1; 9 bases map to TRBD2. The CDR3 sequence is 16 residues long. Looked up from germline, CDR1 is ENHRY and CDR2 is SYGVKD. V shed 5 bases and J 2 bases; nucleotides not matched to a gene: 7. The CDR3 DNA follows: TGTGCCATCAGTTCCCGACTAGCGGTTACCTACAATGAGCAGTTCTTC. Protein sequence: CAISSRLAVTYNEQFF.

The table lists this clonotype with a few counts. The chain uses TRBV20-1 and TRBJ2-1; TRBD2 matches 14 bases. CDR3 length equals 15 residues. Losses at the gene ends were 5 bases for V and 8 bases for J; bases not matched to a gene: 8. CDR1 is DFQATT, CDR2 SNEGSKA, per germline (reference sequence). As DNA, the CDR3 is TGCAGTGCTTTCTCCGGGACTAGCGGGAGCTATGAGCAGTTCTTC. Its protein is CSAFSGTSGSYEQFF.

This clonotype was detected ten times or more. V gene TRBV7-2 combines with J gene TRBJ2-7; TRBD2 matches 12 bases. V shed 4 bases, J shed 3 bases, and the junction held 1 base outside the gene matches. Germline CDR1 is SGHTA and CDR2 is FQGNSA. CDR3 length equals 14 residues. CDR3 sequence (DNA): TGTGCCAGCAGCTCGACTAGCGGGAGCTACGAGCAGTACTTC. Translated: CASSSTSGSYEQYF.

This clonotype is medium-sized (0.01 to 0.1%) in the sample. This chain joins TRBV29-1 and TRBJ2-7; 10 bases agree with TRBD2. Germline V CDR1 and CDR2: SQVTM, ANQGSEA. Trimming at V came to 3 bases and at J to 2 bases, leaving 7 bases not matched to a gene. CDR3 length equals 15 residues. Written as DNA, the CDR3 is TGCAGCGTTGACCTAGCGGGAGACGGGACCTACGAGCAGTACTTC. Its translation is CSVDLAGDGTYEQYF.

This clonotype was counted at least ten times. The chain couples TRBV5-6 to TRBJ2-6; D ambiguous. Germline V CDR1 and CDR2: SGHDT, YYEEEE. The CDR3 consists of 19 residues. The V gene lost 4 bases and the J gene lost 0 bases, with 20 bases spanning the gap. This CDR3 reads CASSPPTRFTSSGANVLTF. The CDR3, as DNA: TGTGCCAGCAGCCCCCCTACTCGGTTTACGAGCTCTGGGGCCAACGTCCTGACTTTC.

By share of the sample, this clonotype is large. J is TRBJ1-1 and V is TRBV19, with D unclear. The CDR3 spans 12 residues. Germline lookup yields CDR1 LNHDA and CDR2 SQIVND (reference sequence). V was shortened by 0 bases and J by 11 bases, with 10 bases between the two germline ends. CDR3 region: CASSIEGSRAFF. The CDR3 DNA reads as TGTGCCAGTAGTATAGAAGGTTCCCGGGCTTTCTTT.

This clonotype counts as medium-sized. This rearrangement joins TRBV6-1 to TRBJ2-5, with TRBD2 matching 7 bases. This CDR3 spans 13 amino acids. CDR1 and CDR2 from the germline V gene are MNHNS and SASEGT. V gave up 7 bases and J gave up 3 bases; unmatched junction bases: 5. The CDR3 DNA reads TGTGCCAGCAACGGGGGGTGGAAAGAGACCCAGTACTTC. The encoded protein is CASNGGWKETQYF.

Judged by abundance, this clonotype is medium-sized. The gene calls are TRBV9 and TRBJ2-3; D tentatively fits TRBD1 or TRBD2 (5 bases each). Germline CDR1 and CDR2: SGDLS and YYNGEE. The CDR3 spans 15 residues. Trimming removed 0 bases from V and 3 bases from J, with 11 bases in between. The CDR3 DNA is TGTGCCAGCAGCGTAGTGGGGGATGGGACAGATACGCAGTATTTT. Protein sequence: CASSVVGDGTDTQYF.

At least ten counts were recorded for this clonotype. The chain combines TRBV15 with TRBJ2-5; D tentatively reads TRBD1 or TRBD2 (5 bases each). V shed 0 bases and J shed 5 bases, with 13 bases lying between them. Looked up from germline, CDR1 is LNHNV and CDR2 is YYDKDF (reference sequence). The CDR3 totals 15 residues. CDR3 sequence reads: CATSRDQGEGETQYF. The CDR3 DNA reads TGTGCCACCAGCAGAGATCAGGGTGAGGGGGAGACCCAGTACTTC.

This sequence joins TRBV20-1 and TRBJ2-3; TRBD2 matches at 9 bases. The CDR3 runs 18 residues. Trimming removed 5 bases from V and 0 bases from J; junction bases left unmatched: 15. The germline gives CDR1 DFQATT, CDR2 SNEGSKA (reference sequence). The CDR3 DNA reads as TGCAGTGCTCTAAAAAGGACTAGCGAAGGGTGGAGCACAGATACGCAGTATTTT. As protein: CSALKRTSEGWSTDTQYF.

In its sample, this clonotype is medium-sized. The chain couples TRBV10-3 to TRBJ2-2, with D possibly being TRBD1 or TRBD2 (5 bases each). The CDR3 sequence is 14 residues long. The V and J ends lost 7 bases and 4 bases respectively, with 13 bases between them. Germline lookup yields CDR1 ENHRY and CDR2 SYGVKD. CDR3 sequence reads: CAITPGPSTGELFF. DNA of the CDR3: TGTGCCATCACACCGGGACCCTCCACCGGGGAGCTGTTTTTT.

The table lists this clonotype with many counts. J is TRBJ2-5 and V is TRBV20-1, with D possibly matching TRBD1 (6 bases). The germline gives CDR1 DFQATT, CDR2 SNEGSKA (reference sequence). V dropped 5 bases and J dropped 5 bases, with 18 bases sitting between them. The CDR3 extends over 14 amino acids. CDR3 in DNA: TGCAGTGCTGGCCCCCTAGGGGGAAGGGAGACCCAGTACTTC. Translating it yields CSAGPLGGRETQYF.

J is TRBJ1-1 and V is TRBV2, with no clear D. CDR1 and CDR2 from the germline V gene are SNHLY and FYNNEI. The CDR3 runs 13 residues. With 5 bases removed from V and 0 bases from J, the gap between germline ends came to 7 bases. The DNA for the CDR3 is TGTGCCAGCAGTTTTCAAATGAACACTGAAGCTTTCTTT. This codes for CASSFQMNTEAFF.

The gene calls are TRBV10-3 and TRBJ2-7, with 8 bases matching TRBD2. In germline, CDR1 is ENHRY, CDR2 SYGVKD. Trimming took 3 bases from V and 4 from J; bases not matched to a gene: 20. CDR3 size: 19 residues. DNA of the CDR3: TGTGCCATCAGTGAACCTCCCAGAACTAGCGGCCCCCGGGTTTACGAGCAGTACTTC. It is translated as CAISEPPRTSGPRVYEQYF.

This clonotype qualifies as medium-sized (0.01 to 0.1%). The chain links TRBV19 to TRBJ1-2; D call uncertain. CDR1 is LNHDA, CDR2 SQIVND, per germline (reference sequence). The CDR3 length is 14 residues. V dropped 2 bases and J dropped 4 bases, with 11 bases sitting between them. The CDR3 DNA reads TGTGCCAGTAGTATATACGGAGCCTCCTATGGCTACACCTTC. Protein sequence: CASSIYGASYGYTF.